This TCR beta chain was captured in a study of T cell responses to AZD1222 COVID-19 vaccine. Some second doses came at about 4 weeks and others at about 12 weeks; these were pooled. Looked up from germline, CDR1 is MNHEY and CDR2 is SMNVEV (reference sequence). The CDR3 spans 15 residues. Trimming removed 4 bases from V and 3 bases from J; junction bases left unmatched: 3. With respect to this clone: Its target is not known.

TCRdb keeps only in-frame clones here, not all; method: immunoSEQ multiplex PCR. The sample includes around 130,000 clones, roughly 88% of them seen just once. Study outcomes and limitations: Unmutated variant regions are reportedly targeted by nearly half of spike-specific TCRs. Donors skewed white British and female; clonal diversity was possibly underestimated. No repertoire was sampled before or during the peak T cell response, only after it.

Material: peripheral blood, obtained 28 days after the second AZD1222 dose. This receptor was identified in an adult who received the AZD1222 COVID-19 vaccine. This chain connects TRBV27 to TRBJ2-7; 13 bases map to TRBD2. CDR3 DNA sequence: TGTGCCAGCAGTTCCTGGACTAGCGGGAGCTACGAGCAGTACTTC. This codes for CASSSWTSGSYEQYF.